Below, 12 T cell receptor beta chains from the same sample are listed, as sequenced in a study of vaccination and CD4 T cells after COVID-19. Their antigens remain unidentified. The Oncomine TCR Beta short-read assay sequenced DNA from cultured CD4+ T cells. TCRdb used MiXCR to reprocess the PCR reads, holding one entry per CDR3 protein. The table has almost 7,500 distinct CDR3 sequences, 35% to 40% seen once. Described treatment: approximately 9-day PBMC culture with coronavirus spike peptide pools or control peptides (ViraFEST assay). Before the COVID-19 pandemic (2011-2018), CD4+ T cells were obtained from the unexposed donor. The sequenced sample was CD4+ T cells from blood, cultured in vitro. Receptors were obtained from a human donor in good health.

The chain couples TRBV19 to TRBJ1-2; TRBD1 is a possible D gene (5 bases). The CDR3 totals 15 residues. In germline, CDR1 is LNHDA, CDR2 SQIVND (reference sequence). V was clipped by 7 bases and J by 4 bases, with 19 bases between them. The CDR3 here is CASIRTPRDGYGYTF. CDR3 in DNA: TGTGCCAGTATCAGGACACCCAGGGATGGCTATGGCTACACCTTC. Together with reference TRBV19 and TRBJ1-2, the CDR3 gives the full variable domain: DGGITQSPKYLFRKEGQNVTLSCEQNLNHDAMYWYRQDPGQGLRLIYYSQIVNDFQKGDIAEGYSVSREKKESFPLTVTSAQKNPTAFYLCASIRTPRDGYGYTFGSGTRLTVV.

This clonotype was found a few times. The chain joins TRBV12-3 or TRBV12-4 to TRBJ1-2; tentatively, D is TRBD1 (5 bases). The CDR3 is made up of 15 amino acids. V lost 2 bases, J lost 4 bases, and 14 bases lay in between. As DNA, the CDR3 is TGTGCCAGCAGTTTATTGAGGGGAGCCGCCTATGGCTACACCTTC. Protein sequence: CASSLLRGAAYGYTF.

The genes are TRBV20-1 and TRBJ2-1; 9 bases map to TRBD2. The V segment lost 4 bases and the J segment 0 bases; nucleotides outside the gene matches: 7. Germline-derived CDR1 and CDR2 are DFQATT and SNEGSKA (reference sequence). The CDR3 is 16 amino acids. The CDR3 DNA is TGCAGTGCTATGAGCGGGGGGCCTAGCTCCTACAATGAGCAGTTCTTC. It is translated as CSAMSGGPSSYNEQFF.

The chain couples TRBV7-6 to TRBJ2-1; D perhaps matches TRBD2 (7 bases). The CDR3 extends over 13 amino acids. The V end was cut by 6 bases, the J end by 9 bases, with 15 bases between. CDR1 is SGHVS, CDR2 FNYEAQ, per germline. CDR3 coding DNA: TGTGCCAGCAGTGAGGGGGGCGGGGGTGAGCAGTTCTTC. It encodes CASSEGGGGEQFF.

The CDR3: CASRISGNTIYF. CDR3 bases: TGTGCCAGCAGAATCTCTGGAAACACCATATATTTT. This chain links TRBV2 with TRBJ1-3; no definite D call. V gave up 6 bases and J gave up 0 bases, with 3 bases separating them. CDR1 and CDR2 from the germline V gene are SNHLY and FYNNEI. The CDR3 length is 12 residues.

The V gene is TRBV7-9, the J gene TRBJ2-1, with D possibly TRBD2 on 6 matching bases. Germline V lookup: CDR1 SEHNR, CDR2 FQNEAQ (reference sequence). This CDR3 contains 14 residues. V lost 5 bases and J lost 6, with 14 bases in between. The CDR3 coding sequence is TGTGCCAGCAGCATCCCTGGCGGGGCCAATGAGCAGTTCTTC. Translation gives CASSIPGGANEQFF.

The J gene is TRBJ2-1, the V gene TRBV19; 10 bases fit TRBD2. CDR3 length: 15 amino acids. Trimming at V came to 5 bases and at J to 6 bases, leaving 7 bases not matched to a gene. From germline, CDR1 is LNHDA and CDR2 SQIVND (reference sequence). CDR3 region: CASSLIAGGPNEQFF. For the CDR3, the DNA is TGTGCCAGTAGTCTAATAGCGGGAGGCCCCAATGAGCAGTTCTTC.

This clonotype has just one count. The junction does not match germline at one end; this may be a read error. The V gene is TRBV7-2, the J gene TRBJ1-1, with 7 bases that match TRBD1. This CDR3 spans 13 amino acids. CDR1 and CDR2 (germline): SGHTA, FQGNSA. The DNA for the CDR3 is TGTGTCAGCAGACAGACAGGGATACCTGAAGCTTTCTTT. It specifies CVSRQTGIPEAFF.

V usage is TRBV7-2 and J usage is TRBJ2-1; D is unclear. This CDR3 spans 16 amino acids. CDR1 and CDR2 (germline): SGHTA, FQGNSA. V was trimmed by 1 base and J by 0 bases, leaving 10 bases between them. CDR3 nucleotide sequence: TGTGCCAGCAGCTTAGTCCCGCCAGGCTCCTACAATGAGCAGTTCTTC. Encoded protein: CASSLVPPGSYNEQFF.

This chain connects TRBV6-2 or TRBV6-3 to TRBJ1-1; D gene uncertain. The CDR3 has 16 amino acids. The germline CDR1 and CDR2 sequences are MNHEY and SVGEGT. V was cut by 2 bases and J by 4 bases, with 17 bases left in between. CDR3: CASSYPPGGWGTEAFF. The CDR3 nucleotides are TGTGCCAGCAGTTACCCTCCGGGAGGGTGGGGCACTGAAGCTTTCTTT.

This clonotype showed up just a few times. V is TRBV24-1 and J is TRBJ2-3; D not resolved. Germline CDR1 and CDR2: KGHDR and SFDVKD. This CDR3 region has 16 residues. Trimming left V 0 bases short and J 0 bases short, with 9 bases between. The CDR3 bases are TGTGCCACCAGTGATTTGGTTTTCGGGAGCACAGATACGCAGTATTTT. It specifies CATSDLVFGSTDTQYF.

This clonotype was detected only a few times. The gene calls are TRBV14 and TRBJ1-2; D unresolved. Deletions cut 5 bases from V and 1 base from J, with 2 bases between. CDR1 SGHDN and CDR2 FVKESK come from the germline V gene. This CDR3 region has 11 residues. The CDR3 nucleotides read TGTGCCAGCAGCAATAACTATGGCTACACCTTC. Protein: CASSNNYGYTF.